This section outlines one TCR beta chain sequence together with its context. What it binds is not known. Only in-frame clones appear in the TCRdb table, and some are missing; sequencing was by immunoSEQ multiplex PCR. The sample includes about 960,000 clones, approximately 76% of them seen just once. The data were taken from a study of shared clonotypes between healthy human individuals. Overall study results and limits: Richness estimates generally favored naive over memory subsets.

V shed 3 bases and J shed 8 bases, with 12 bases lying between them. The length of the CDR3 is 14 residues. The V gene's germline CDR1 is SGDLS and CDR2 YYNGEE. The sequenced material came from memory CD4+ T cells sorted from blood. The subset: CD45RA-negative fraction. The sequence was obtained from a young man in good health. The gene calls are TRBV9 and TRBJ1-6, with D hard to call. CDR3 loop: CASSARTAYSPLHF. The CDR3 coding sequence is TGTGCCAGCAGCGCCCGGACGGCTTATTCACCCCTCCACTTT. The complete variable domain, with remaining parts taken from reference TRBV9 and TRBJ1-6, reads DSGVTQTPKHLITATGQRVTLRCSPRSGDLSVYWYQQSLDQGLQFLIQYYNGEERAKGNILERFSAQQFPDLHSELNLSSLELGDSALYFCASSARTAYSPLHFGNGTRLTVT.